The 32 T cell receptor beta chains given below trace back to one sample, sequenced in a study of T cells in Graves' hyperthyroidism and ophthalmopathy. Researchers amplified the TCR beta CDR3 regions from RNA transcripts. TCR CDR3 regions were first amplified by RT-PCR with HTBI primers. TCRdb re-called the multiplex PCR reads through MiXCR, storing one row per CDR3 protein. The sample holds 410,000 or so distinct CDR3 sequences, over 12% seen once. Sequencing was done on a sample of blood. The receptors here all came from a man aged 18 to 29 with Graves' ophthalmopathy.

A word on this clonotype: This may be a read error: a much more frequent sequence differs by one nucleotide. V usage is TRBV20-1 and J usage is TRBJ2-2, with a possible D match to TRBD2 (6 bases). Per the germline V gene, CDR1 is DFQATT and CDR2 is SNEGSKA (reference sequence). V gave up 0 bases and J gave up 4 bases, with 12 bases separating them. CDR3 size: 15 residues. The CDR3 DNA reads TGCAGTGCTAGAGACGTAGGAGGGGTCACCGGGGAGCTGTTTTTT. Protein sequence: CSARDVGGVTGELFF.

In this sample, this clonotype turned up many times. The chain couples TRBV11-2 to TRBJ1-4; D is undetermined. CDR1 is SGHAT, CDR2 FQNNGV, per germline. The CDR3 loop spans 15 amino acids. V lost 1 base, J lost 5 bases, and 11 bases lay in between. CDR3 amino acids: CASSLVILGNEKLFF. The CDR3 DNA sequence: TGTGCCAGCAGCTTAGTGATCTTGGGAAATGAAAAACTGTTTTTT.

This clonotype was seen a few times. A single base separates this from a much larger clone, so it may be a read error. V usage is TRBV11-3 and J usage is TRBJ2-3; D is possibly TRBD1 (5 bases). This CDR3 has 15 residues. In germline, CDR1 is SGHNT, CDR2 YENEEA. V was shortened by 4 bases and J by 4 bases, with 15 bases between the two germline ends. CDR3 loop: CASSYRRIGADTQYF. The CDR3 nucleotides are TGTGCCAGCAGCTACAGGAGAATTGGAGCAGATACGCAGTATTTT. The entire variable domain, with the rest obtained from reference TRBV11-3 and TRBJ2-3, is as follows: EAGVVQSPRYKIIEKKQPVAFWCNPISGHNTLYWYLQNLGQGPELLIRYENEEAVDDSQLPKDRFSAERLKGVDSTLKIQPAELGDSAVYLCASSYRRIGADTQYFGPGTRLTVL.

The sample holds many counts of this clonotype. The chain combines TRBV29-1 with TRBJ2-1; D remains ambiguous. Per germline, CDR1 SQVTM and CDR2 ANQGSEA. V was clipped by 4 bases and J by 10 bases, with 2 bases between them. The CDR3 has 8 residues. DNA of the CDR3: TGCAGCGTTGGGGAGCAGTTCTTC. This codes for CSVGEQFF.

This clonotype has only a few counts. The gene calls are TRBV12-3 or TRBV12-4 and TRBJ2-1, with 12 bases matching TRBD2. CDR3 length: 17 amino acids. The ends lost 5 bases at V and 5 bases at J; junction bases unmatched: 10. The CDR3 bases are TGTGCCAGCAGTGCGACTAGCGGGAGTATGAGGGACAATGAGCAGTTCTTC. It encodes CASSATSGSMRDNEQFF.

Of note for this clonotype: A clone one base away is much larger, so this may be a read error. The J gene is TRBJ2-7, the V gene TRBV7-9; TRBD2 aligns across 7 bases. Trimming removed 8 bases from V and 4 bases from J; junction bases left unmatched: 14. This CDR3 is built from 15 residues. Germline loops: CDR1 SEHNR, CDR2 FQNEAQ (reference sequence). DNA of the CDR3: TGTGCCAGCCGCCCACAAGGAGCGGGGCCGTACGAGCAGTACTTC. It specifies CASRPQGAGPYEQYF.

Many counts were recorded for this clonotype. CDR3 sequence reads: CSGSRQGGTDTQYF. CDR3 sequence (DNA): TGCAGTGGAAGCCGACAGGGCGGCACAGATACGCAGTATTTT. V usage is TRBV20-1 and J usage is TRBJ2-3; 7 positions match TRBD1. Trimming took 7 bases from V and 1 from J; bases not matched to a gene: 8. CDR3 size: 14 residues. In germline, CDR1 is DFQATT, CDR2 SNEGSKA (reference sequence).

This clonotype was counted ten times or more. This chain connects TRBV3-1 to TRBJ1-6; no reliable D call. Germline CDR1 and CDR2: LGHDT and YNNKEL (reference sequence). The length of the CDR3 is 16 residues. The V gene lost 0 bases and the J gene lost 6 bases, with 12 bases spanning the gap. The CDR3 coding sequence is TGTGCCAGCAGCCAAGACCGTGGGCTAGCTAATTCACCCCTCCACTTT. This sequence encodes CASSQDRGLANSPLHF.

This clonotype was counted ten times or more. This CDR3 reads CASSINRVTNQPQHF. DNA for the CDR3: TGTGCCAGTAGTATCAATCGGGTTACCAATCAGCCCCAGCATTTT. The V call is TRBV19, the J call TRBJ1-5; D is uncertain. Germline V gives CDR1 LNHDA, CDR2 SQIVND (reference sequence). The CDR3 runs 15 residues. Trimming removed 3 bases at V and 3 bases at J, with 12 bases between.

V and J are TRBV7-9 and TRBJ2-1, with 10 bases matching TRBD2. In germline, CDR1 is SEHNR, CDR2 FQNEAQ (reference sequence). The CDR3 is made up of 15 amino acids. V lost 0 bases to trimming and J lost 8 bases; unmatched junction nucleotides: 4. For the CDR3, the DNA is TGTGCCAGCAGCTTAGCTAGCGGGAGGTTTGATGAGCAGTTCTTC. It translates to CASSLASGRFDEQFF.

CDR3 bases: TGTGCCAGCAGCAGACCCGCGGCAGATACGCAGTATTTT. It encodes CASSRPAADTQYF. The chain recombines TRBV6-1 with TRBJ2-3; D is unresolved. V lost 6 bases, J lost 4 bases, and 11 bases lay in between. Germline V CDR1 and CDR2: MNHNS, SASEGT. The CDR3 consists of 13 residues.

Ten or more counts support this clonotype. The J gene is TRBJ2-7, the V gene TRBV6-2 or TRBV6-3, with no clear D. The ends were cut back, 0 bases at V and 0 bases at J, with 12 bases in the middle. The V gene's germline CDR1 is MNHEY and CDR2 SVGEGT. The CDR3 has 16 amino acids. DNA of the CDR3: TGTGCCAGCAGTTACTCGACTCTCAGATACTCCTACGAGCAGTACTTC. This sequence encodes CASSYSTLRYSYEQYF.

This clonotype was seen repeatedly, ten times or more. J is TRBJ2-7 and V is TRBV6-1, with 10 bases lining up with TRBD1. V was pared by 5 bases and J by 2 bases, with 3 bases of the junction left unmatched. The CDR3 loop spans 14 amino acids. The germline V gene encodes CDR1 MNHNS and CDR2 SASEGT. In DNA, the CDR3 is TGTGCCAGCAGTCGGGACAGGGGAACCTACGAGCAGTACTTC. Its translation: CASSRDRGTYEQYF.

The chain links TRBV29-1 to TRBJ1-3; no clear D. V was trimmed by 6 bases and J by 1 base, leaving 10 bases between them. Germline CDR1 is SQVTM and CDR2 is ANQGSEA. The CDR3 sequence is 13 residues long. The CDR3 here is CSVERPSGNTIYF. The CDR3 nucleotides read TGCAGCGTGGAGCGGCCGTCTGGAAACACCATATATTTT.

This clonotype showed up many times. The chain has TRBV20-1 and TRBJ2-7, with 10 bases identical to TRBD2. V was clipped by 2 bases and J by 7 bases; unmatched bases: 5. Germline-derived CDR1 and CDR2 are DFQATT and SNEGSKA (reference sequence). The CDR3 extends over 13 amino acids. The CDR3, as DNA: TGCAGTGCTAGATTAGCGGGGGGTGGTGAGCAGTACTTC. It codes for CSARLAGGGEQYF.

V is TRBV19 and J is TRBJ2-3; possibly TRBD2 for D (6 bases). CDR3 length: 19 residues. Germline loops: CDR1 LNHDA, CDR2 SQIVND (reference sequence). The V end lost 5 bases, the J end lost 0 bases, and 24 bases lay between the germline ends. CDR3 bases: TGTGCCAGTAGTGGAAGTAGCGGCGTCGACCGAACTAGCACAGATACGCAGTATTTT. Translated: CASSGSSGVDRTSTDTQYF.

Many counts were recorded for this clonotype. This chain links TRBV6-5 with TRBJ1-2; the match to TRBD1 covers 8 bases. The CDR3 sequence is 15 residues long. CDR1 and CDR2 (germline): MNHEY, SVGAGI. V shed 2 bases and J 5 bases; nucleotides not matched to a gene: 7. Written as DNA, the CDR3 is TGTGCCAGCAGTTACCAAGGACAGGGTGAATATGGCTACACCTTC. As protein: CASSYQGQGEYGYTF.

At least ten counts were recorded for this clonotype. The rearrangement uses TRBV5-1 and TRBJ1-6, with 8 bases fitting TRBD1. With 4 bases clipped from V and 6 bases from J, the junction kept 3 bases outside the gene matches. CDR1 and CDR2 (germline): SGHRS, YFSETQ. CDR3 size: 14 residues. CDR3 coding DNA: TGCGCCAGCAGCGCCGACAGGGGTAATTCACCCCTCCACTTT. This encodes CASSADRGNSPLHF.

This clonotype was seen many times. The V call is TRBV6-1, the J call TRBJ1-5; D is undetermined. The CDR3 runs 14 residues. The germline V and J ends were trimmed by 5 bases and 8 bases, with 16 bases remaining between them. The germline gives CDR1 MNHNS, CDR2 SASEGT. Written as DNA, the CDR3 is TGTGCCAGCAGTTATGATGCCGCAATTGAGCCCCAGCATTTT. Translated, it gives CASSYDAAIEPQHF.

This clonotype was detected a few times. V usage is TRBV6-5 and J usage is TRBJ2-6; no clear D. Per germline, CDR1 MNHEY and CDR2 SVGAGI. The CDR3 has 19 residues. Trimming pared 0 bases from V and 0 bases from J, leaving 15 bases between. CDR3 DNA: TGTGCCAGCAGTTACTCGAGCCCCATTTACAACTCTGGGGCCAACGTCCTGACTTTC. It codes for CASSYSSPIYNSGANVLTF.

V and J are TRBV12-3 or TRBV12-4 and TRBJ2-7, with 8 bases matching TRBD2. The CDR3 has 14 amino acids. Trimming removed 6 bases from V and 6 bases from J; junction bases left unmatched: 10. CDR3 DNA sequence: TGTGCCAGCAGGGCGCGGGGGGACGGGTCCGAGCAGTACTTC. This gives the protein CASRARGDGSEQYF.

This clonotype occurred many times. The chain recombines TRBV10-1 with TRBJ2-7; D remains unclear. CDR1 is WNHNN and CDR2 is SYGVQD in the germline V gene (reference sequence). CDR3 length: 10 residues. Trimming stripped 6 bases from V and 1 base from J, with 1 base between. The CDR3 DNA sequence: TGCGCCAGCAGATCCTACGAGCAGTACTTC. Translated: CASRSYEQYF.

The genes are TRBV5-8 and TRBJ2-7; TRBD1 aligns across 10 bases. Germline trimming cut 4 bases from V and 4 bases from J; bases unmatched to any gene: 5. The germline gives CDR1 SGHTS, CDR2 YDEGEE. The CDR3 is 14 amino acids. As DNA, the CDR3 is TGTGCCAGCAGCGTTCCGGGACAGGGGTACGAGCAGTACTTC. Translation: CASSVPGQGYEQYF.

This clonotype was counted at least ten times. This rearrangement joins TRBV7-9 to TRBJ2-7; 8 bases match TRBD2. Germline assignment: CDR1 SEHNR and CDR2 FQNEAQ (reference sequence). The CDR3 spans 16 residues. V lost 5 bases to trimming and J lost 3 bases; unmatched junction nucleotides: 12. The CDR3 DNA reads as TGTGCCAGCAGCCAGGTTAGCGGGAATCTTCTCTACGAGCAGTACTTC. Protein sequence: CASSQVSGNLLYEQYF.

This clonotype was found many times. The chain combines TRBV3-1 with TRBJ1-5, with TRBD1 matching 10 bases. The CDR3 sequence is 14 residues long. Germline V gene lookup returns CDR1 LGHDT and CDR2 YNNKEL (reference sequence). Trimming cost V 4 bases and J 7 bases; bases outside gene matches: 4. Here the CDR3 reads CASSRGQGVQPQHF. DNA of the CDR3: TGTGCCAGCAGCCGAGGACAGGGGGTCCAGCCCCAGCATTTT.

This clonotype was counted ten times or more. The chain is built from TRBV27 and TRBJ2-3, with D hard to call. The CDR3 runs 14 residues. Germline V gene data show CDR1 as MNHEY and CDR2 as SMNVEV (reference sequence). V lost 3 bases and J lost 4, with 11 bases in between. CDR3: CASSFDGNADTQYF. CDR3 DNA sequence: TGTGCCAGCAGTTTCGACGGAAATGCAGATACGCAGTATTTT.

This clonotype was detected ten times or more. The chain is built from TRBV16 and TRBJ1-1; D is possibly TRBD1 (6 bases). The CDR3 loop spans 15 amino acids. Germline CDR1 and CDR2: KGHSY and FQNENV. Trimming took 0 bases from V and 7 from J, leaving 15 bases between them. CDR3 sequence reads: CASSQSSAGENEAFF. The DNA for the CDR3 is TGTGCCAGCAGCCAATCCTCAGCAGGGGAAAATGAAGCTTTCTTT.

This clonotype has only a few counts. The chain employs TRBV7-9 and TRBJ2-1, with D possibly TRBD1 on 6 matching bases. The length of the CDR3 is 17 residues. The germline V gene encodes CDR1 SEHNR and CDR2 FQNEAQ (reference sequence). V was shortened by 1 base and J by 3 bases, with 16 bases between the two germline ends. For the CDR3, the DNA is TGTGCCAGCAGCTTAGGTAGGGACACTATCTACTACAATGAGCAGTTCTTC. Its translation is CASSLGRDTIYYNEQFF.

J is TRBJ1-1 and V is TRBV12-3 or TRBV12-4, with 8 bases aligning to TRBD1. The CDR3 is made up of 16 amino acids. Trimming removed 6 bases from V and 3 bases from J; junction bases left unmatched: 12. CDR3 coding DNA: TGTGCCAGCAGCTCCGGACAGGGTGAGGGGCACACTGAAGCTTTCTTT. It encodes CASSSGQGEGHTEAFF.

This chain links TRBV12-3 or TRBV12-4 with TRBJ1-6; 9 bases are shared with TRBD1. CDR3 length: 15 amino acids. Trimming took 3 bases from V and 7 from J; bases not matched to a gene: 4. This CDR3 reads CASSFFGTGNSPLHF. Here the CDR3 DNA reads TGTGCCAGCAGTTTTTTCGGGACAGGGAATTCACCCCTCCACTTT.

In its sample, this clonotype was seen many times. V and J are TRBV2 and TRBJ1-1; D possibly corresponds to TRBD1 (5 bases). The CDR3 sequence is 14 residues long. CDR1 is SNHLY and CDR2 is FYNNEI in the germline V gene. V was pared by 1 base and J by 5 bases, with 11 bases between. This CDR3 is CASSEGLGGTEAFF. The CDR3 bases are TGTGCCAGCAGTGAAGGTCTGGGGGGGACTGAAGCTTTCTTT.

The sample holds many counts of this clonotype. This chain joins TRBV7-3 and TRBJ2-5; possibly TRBD2 for D (7 bases). V was trimmed by 5 bases and J by 4 bases, leaving 17 bases between them. The length of the CDR3 is 15 residues. The germline CDR1 and CDR2 sequences are SGHTA and FQGTGA. In DNA form, the CDR3 reads TGTGCCAGCAGCCCCGAGGGGGGGGTATTAGAGACCCAGTACTTC. This encodes CASSPEGGVLETQYF. Using reference TRBV7-3 and TRBJ2-5 for the parts outside the CDR3, the full variable domain is GAGVSQTPSNKVTEKGKYVELRCDPISGHTALYWYRQSLGQGPEFLIYFQGTGAADDSGLPNDRFFAVRPEGSVSTLKIQRTERGDSAVYLCASSPEGGVLETQYFGPGTRLLVL.